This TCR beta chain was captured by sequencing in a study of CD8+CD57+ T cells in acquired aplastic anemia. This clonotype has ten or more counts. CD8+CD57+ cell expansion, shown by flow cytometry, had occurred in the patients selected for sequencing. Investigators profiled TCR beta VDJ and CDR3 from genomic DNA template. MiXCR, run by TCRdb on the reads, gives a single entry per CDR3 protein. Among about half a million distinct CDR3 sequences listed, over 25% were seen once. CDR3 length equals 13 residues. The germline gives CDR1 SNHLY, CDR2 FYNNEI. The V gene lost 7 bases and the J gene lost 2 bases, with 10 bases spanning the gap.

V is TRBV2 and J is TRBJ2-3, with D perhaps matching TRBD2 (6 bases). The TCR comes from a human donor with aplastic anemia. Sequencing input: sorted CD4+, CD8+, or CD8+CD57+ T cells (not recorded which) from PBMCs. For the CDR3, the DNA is TGTGCCAGCAACGCGGGGCCCACAGATACGCAGTATTTT. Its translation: CASNAGPTDTQYF.